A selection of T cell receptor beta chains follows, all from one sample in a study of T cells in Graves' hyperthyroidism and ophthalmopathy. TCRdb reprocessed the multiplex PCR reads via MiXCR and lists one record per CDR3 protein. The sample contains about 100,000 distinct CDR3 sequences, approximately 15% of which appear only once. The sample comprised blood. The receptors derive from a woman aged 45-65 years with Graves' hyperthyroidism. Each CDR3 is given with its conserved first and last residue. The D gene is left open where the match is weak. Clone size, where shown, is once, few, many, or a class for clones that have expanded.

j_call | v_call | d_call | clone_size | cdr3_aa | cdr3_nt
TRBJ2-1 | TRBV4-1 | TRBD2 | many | CASSQDYGTSSYNEQFF | TGCGCCAGCAGCCAAGATTACGGGACTAGCTCCTACAATGAGCAGTTCTTC
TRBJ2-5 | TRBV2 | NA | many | CASGEMGHRETQYF | TGTGCCAGCGGTGAGATGGGACACCGAGAGACCCAGTACTTC
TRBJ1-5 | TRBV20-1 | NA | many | CSARDKDNLSPQHF | TGCAGTGCTAGAGATAAGGACAACCTCTCGCCCCAGCATTTT
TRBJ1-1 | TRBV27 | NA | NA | CASSLSRGDTEAFF | TGTGCCAGCAGTTTATCGCGCGGGGACACTGAAGCTTTCTTT
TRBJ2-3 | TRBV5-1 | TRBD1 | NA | CASSEGARTDTQYF | TGCGCCAGCAGCGAGGGGGCGCGCACAGATACGCAGTATTTT
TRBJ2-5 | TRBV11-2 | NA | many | CASSLVPRQVQETQYF | TGTGCCAGCAGCTTAGTTCCGAGACAGGTCCAAGAGACCCAGTACTTC
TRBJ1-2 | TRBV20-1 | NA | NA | CSGIQGRNYGYTF | TGCAGTGGGATTCAGGGGCGAAACTATGGCTACACCTTC
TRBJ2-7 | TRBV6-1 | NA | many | CASGGHNSGLYEQYF | TGTGCCAGCGGGGGGCATAATTCGGGACTCTACGAGCAGTACTTC
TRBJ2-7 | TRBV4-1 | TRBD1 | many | CASSGGQGAYEQYF | TGCGCCAGCAGCGGGGGACAGGGGGCATACGAGCAGTACTTC
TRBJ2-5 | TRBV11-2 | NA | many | CASSLIAETQYF | TGTGCCAGCAGCTTAATAGCGGAGACCCAGTACTTC
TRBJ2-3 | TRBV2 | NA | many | CASTAEYTDTQYF | TGTGCCAGCACCGCAGAATACACAGATACGCAGTATTTT
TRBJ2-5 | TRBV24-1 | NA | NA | CATSDLGQNQETQYF | TGTGCCACCAGTGATTTGGGGCAGAACCAAGAGACCCAGTACTTC
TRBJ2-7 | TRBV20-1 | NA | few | CSATGQSYEQYF | TGCAGTGCTACAGGACAGTCCTACGAGCAGTACTTC
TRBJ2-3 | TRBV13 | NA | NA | CASSDRGRESDTQYF | TGTGCCAGCAGCGATCGGGGGCGGGAGTCAGATACGCAGTATTTT
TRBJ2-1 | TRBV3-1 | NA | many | CASSQEKGNEQFF | TGTGCCAGCAGCCAAGAAAAGGGGAATGAGCAGTTCTTC
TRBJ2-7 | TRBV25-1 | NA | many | CASSDRTGLYEQYF | TGTGCCAGCAGTGACAGGACGGGACTCTACGAGCAGTACTTC
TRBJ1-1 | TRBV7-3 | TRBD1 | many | CASSEGTGRTEAFF | TGTGCCAGCAGCGAAGGGACAGGCCGAACTGAAGCTTTCTTT
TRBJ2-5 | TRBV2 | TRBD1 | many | CASNKGAGETQYF | TGTGCCAGCAATAAGGGGGCGGGAGAGACCCAGTACTTC
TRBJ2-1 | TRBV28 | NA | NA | CASSYSPGNEQFF | TGTGCCAGCAGCTATTCTCCGGGGAATGAGCAGTTCTTC
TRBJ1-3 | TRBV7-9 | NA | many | CASSPEGQNSGNTIYF | TGTGCCAGCAGCCCAGAGGGACAAAACTCTGGAAACACCATATATTTT
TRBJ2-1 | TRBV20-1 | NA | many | CSARDQGIRNNEQFF | TGCAGTGCTAGAGACCAGGGGATAAGGAACAATGAGCAGTTCTTC
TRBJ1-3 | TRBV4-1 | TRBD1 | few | CASSQGQGPRSGNTIYF | TGCGCCAGCAGCCAAGGACAGGGGCCCCGCTCTGGAAACACCATATATTTT
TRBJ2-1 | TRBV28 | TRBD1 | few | CASSPRPRTGSYNEQFF | TGTGCCAGCAGTCCACGACCCCGGACAGGCTCCTACAATGAGCAGTTCTTC
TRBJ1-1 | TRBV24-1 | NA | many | CATSDASRQGNTEAFF | TGTGCCACCAGTGACGCCTCCAGGCAGGGGAACACTGAAGCTTTCTTT
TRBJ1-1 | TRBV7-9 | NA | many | CASSRQTGTEAFF | TGTGCCAGCAGCCGTCAGACGGGCACTGAAGCTTTCTTT
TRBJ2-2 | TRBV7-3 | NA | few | CASSLKARTPGRATGELFF | TGTGCCAGCAGCTTAAAGGCGAGAACGCCGGGACGGGCCACCGGGGAGCTGTTTTTT